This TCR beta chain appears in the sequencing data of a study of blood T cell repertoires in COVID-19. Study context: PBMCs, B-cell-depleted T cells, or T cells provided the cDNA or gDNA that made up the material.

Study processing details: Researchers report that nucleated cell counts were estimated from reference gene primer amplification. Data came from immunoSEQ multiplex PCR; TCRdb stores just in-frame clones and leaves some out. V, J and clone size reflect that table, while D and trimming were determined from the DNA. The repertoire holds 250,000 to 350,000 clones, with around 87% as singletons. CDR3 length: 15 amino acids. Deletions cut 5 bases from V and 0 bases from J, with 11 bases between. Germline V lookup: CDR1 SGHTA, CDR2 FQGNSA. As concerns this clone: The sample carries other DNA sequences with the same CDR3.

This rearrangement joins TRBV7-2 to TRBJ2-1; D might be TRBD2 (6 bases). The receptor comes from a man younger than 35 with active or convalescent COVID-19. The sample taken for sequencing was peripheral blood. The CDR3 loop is CASSGLANSYNEQFF. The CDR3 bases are TGTGCCAGCAGCGGTCTAGCGAACTCCTACAATGAGCAGTTCTTC.